This entry lists 21 T cell receptor beta chains sequenced from one sample in a study of blood T cell repertoires in COVID-19 (dated by TCRdb to the early 2020s). Library preparation employed the immunoSEQ multiplex PCR assay. TCRdb took over this immuneACCESS table, retaining in-frame rearrangements with V and J assigned. Such tables are incomplete; in checked studies, under half of the missing clones stem from an unresolved V gene, and the remainder is unexplained. This sample is represented by 100,000 to 150,000 clones; roughly 83% of them were singletons. Roughly an eighth of the sample belongs to the ten largest clones. The sample consisted of peripheral blood. All receptors derive from a woman in her twenties or thirties who had recovered from COVID-19.

V is TRBV27 and J is TRBJ1-2; D may be TRBD1 (6 bases). Germline V CDR1 and CDR2: MNHEY, SMNVEV (reference sequence). CDR3 length: 17 amino acids. The V gene lost 9 bases and the J gene lost 4 bases, with 27 bases spanning the gap. CDR3 sequence: CASTRTRDTLWFYGYTF. CDR3 bases: TGTGCCAGTACACGGACCCGGGACACCCTCTGGTTCTATGGCTACACCTTC.

This chain connects TRBV11-3 to TRBJ2-1; TRBD1 matches 7 bases. Germline V gene data show CDR1 as SGHNT and CDR2 as YENEEA. The V segment lost 1 base and the J segment 3 bases; nucleotides outside the gene matches: 3. The CDR3 length is 15 residues. The DNA for the CDR3 is TGTGCCAGCAGCTTAGGACAGGGTAGCTACAATGAGCAGTTCTTC. This translates into CASSLGQGSYNEQFF.

The V and J genes are TRBV6-2 or TRBV6-3 and TRBJ1-6, with D possibly being TRBD1 (5 bases). Germline V CDR1 and CDR2: MNHEY, SVGEGT. CDR3 length: 15 residues. V was cut by 4 bases and J by 7 bases, with 14 bases left in between. CDR3 nucleotides: TGTGCCAGCAGTTCCGGACACCCCCTAAATTCACCCCTCCACTTT. As protein: CASSSGHPLNSPLHF.

This chain connects TRBV6-2 or TRBV6-3 to TRBJ1-4, with 10 bases aligning to TRBD1. V dropped 0 bases and J dropped 12; count of bases not matched to a gene: 16. The CDR3 runs 18 residues. Germline CDR1 MNHEY, CDR2 SVGEGT. Written as DNA, the CDR3 is TGTGCCAGCAGTTACTCATTGGACAGGGGGGATTTCGGGCTGGAACTGTTTTTT. It codes for CASSYSLDRGDFGLELFF.

The chain has TRBV10-1 and TRBJ2-1; tentatively, D is TRBD1 (5 bases). Germline values: CDR1 WNHNN, CDR2 SYGVQD (reference sequence). The CDR3 totals 19 residues. The germline V and J ends were trimmed by 0 bases and 4 bases, with 22 bases remaining between them. CDR3 residues: CASSESKAPGYGFYNEQFF. CDR3 sequence (DNA): TGCGCCAGCAGTGAGTCGAAAGCCCCAGGGTATGGGTTTTACAATGAGCAGTTCTTC.

The genes are TRBV7-3 and TRBJ2-1; 14 bases line up with TRBD2. CDR3 length: 19 amino acids. The V gene end was trimmed by 1 base and the J gene end by 2 bases; junction bases not matched to a gene: 7. CDR1 and CDR2 from the germline V gene are SGHTA and FQGTGA. The CDR3 loop reads CASSLIGTSGRRTYNEQFF. The CDR3 nucleotides are TGTGCCAGCAGCTTAATTGGGACTAGCGGGAGACGTACCTACAATGAGCAGTTCTTC. Together with reference TRBV7-3 and TRBJ2-1, the CDR3 gives the full variable domain: GAGVSQTPSNKVTEKGKYVELRCDPISGHTALYWYRQSLGQGPEFLIYFQGTGAADDSGLPNDRFFAVRPEGSVSTLKIQRTERGDSAVYLCASSLIGTSGRRTYNEQFFGPGTRLTVL.

The chain joins TRBV9 to TRBJ2-5; 7 bases line up with TRBD1. The germline V gene has CDR1 SGDLS and CDR2 YYNGEE. V lost 2 bases, J lost 4 bases, and 8 bases stayed unmatched. The CDR3 extends over 15 amino acids. In DNA form, the CDR3 reads TGTGCCAGCAGCGTCGGGACAGCAGGCCCAGAGACCCAGTACTTC. Translation: CASSVGTAGPETQYF. The full variable domain, completed using reference TRBV9 and TRBJ2-5, is DSGVTQTPKHLITATGQRVTLRCSPRSGDLSVYWYQQSLDQGLQFLIQYYNGEERAKGNILERFSAQQFPDLHSELNLSSLELGDSALYFCASSVGTAGPETQYFGPGTRLLVL.

The genes are TRBV6-6 and TRBJ1-1; 7 nucleotides agree with TRBD1. The CDR3 covers 14 residues. V trimming: 8 bases; J trimming: 2 bases; junction bases outside the gene matches: 8. Per germline, CDR1 MNHNY and CDR2 SVGAGI (reference sequence). CDR3 in amino acids: CASDYGQVNTEAFF. DNA for the CDR3: TGTGCCAGCGATTATGGACAGGTTAACACTGAAGCTTTCTTT.

The chain joins TRBV6-1 to TRBJ2-5; 7 positions match TRBD1. This CDR3 is built from 17 residues. V lost 4 bases to trimming and J lost 0 bases; unmatched junction nucleotides: 11. Germline CDR1 MNHNS, CDR2 SASEGT. DNA for the CDR3: TGTGCCAGCAGTGCCTACAAAGGACAGGCGTACCAAGAGACCCAGTACTTC. Residues: CASSAYKGQAYQETQYF.

The chain is built from TRBV6-5 and TRBJ2-5, with 13 bases fitting TRBD2. V was pared by 2 bases and J by 4 bases, with 4 bases of the junction left unmatched. The CDR3 loop spans 16 amino acids. Germline assignment: CDR1 MNHEY and CDR2 SVGAGI. In DNA, the CDR3 is TGTGCCAGCAGTTACGGGACTAGCGGGAACCCAGAGACCCAGTACTTC. Translation gives CASSYGTSGNPETQYF.

The gene calls are TRBV15 and TRBJ1-5; 8 bases fit TRBD1. The CDR3 is 14 amino acids. Unmatched junction bases numbered 1, after V lost 5 bases and J lost 1 base. The germline gives CDR1 LNHNV, CDR2 YYDKDF (reference sequence). The CDR3, as DNA: TGTGCCACCAGCCGGACAGGGAGCAATCAGCCCCAGCATTTT. It specifies CATSRTGSNQPQHF.

This CDR3 is CASMKLGEFDTEAFF. The CDR3 DNA sequence: TGTGCCAGTATGAAGCTCGGGGAGTTTGACACTGAAGCTTTCTTT. V is TRBV19 and J is TRBJ1-1; D gene ambiguous. Per the germline V gene, CDR1 is LNHDA and CDR2 is SQIVND (reference sequence). CDR3 length: 15 amino acids. The germline V and J ends were trimmed by 7 bases and 3 bases, with 18 bases remaining between them. Full variable domain (outside the CDR3, taken from reference TRBV19 and TRBJ1-1): DGGITQSPKYLFRKEGQNVTLSCEQNLNHDAMYWYRQDPGQGLRLIYYSQIVNDFQKGDIAEGYSVSREKKESFPLTVTSAQKNPTAFYLCASMKLGEFDTEAFFGQGTRLTVV.

The CDR3 sequence: CASHFDGYTF. CDR3 DNA: TGTGCCAGCCACTTCGATGGCTACACCTTC. V usage is TRBV6-4 and J usage is TRBJ1-2; no clear D gene. V was trimmed by 8 bases and J by 6 bases, leaving 7 bases between them. From germline, CDR1 is MRHNA and CDR2 SNTAGT. This CDR3 region has 10 residues.

This clone was picked up one time. The chain combines TRBV6-5 with TRBJ2-7; TRBD1 aligns across 7 bases. The CDR3 sequence is 14 residues long. Losses at the gene ends were 5 bases for V and 4 bases for J; bases not matched to a gene: 8. Germline lookup yields CDR1 MNHEY and CDR2 SVGAGI. The chain's CDR3 is CASSPRQGTYEQYF. The CDR3 DNA reads TGTGCCAGCAGTCCCCGACAGGGAACATACGAGCAGTACTTC.

The V and J genes are TRBV19 and TRBJ1-4; a possible D gene is TRBD1 (6 bases). CDR1 and CDR2 from the germline V gene are LNHDA and SQIVND (reference sequence). Trimming left V 2 bases short and J 7 bases short, with 8 bases between. This CDR3 comprises 13 residues. For the CDR3, the DNA is TGTGCCAGTAGTATAACAGGGCCTGAAAAACTGTTTTTT. Translating gives CASSITGPEKLFF.

This chain uses TRBV2 with TRBJ1-4; TRBD1 agrees at 8 bases. Germline CDR1 reads SNHLY; CDR2 reads FYNNEI. This CDR3 is 15 amino acids long. V shed 7 bases and J 7 bases; nucleotides not matched to a gene: 11. This CDR3 reads CASTLQDRDSEKLFF. CDR3 DNA sequence: TGTGCCAGCACTCTCCAGGACAGGGACTCTGAAAAACTGTTTTTT.

V usage is TRBV5-1 and J usage is TRBJ1-2, with 9 bases aligning to TRBD1. J lost 7 bases, V lost 0 bases, and 4 bases had no gene match. Germline CDR1 SGHRS, CDR2 YFSETQ. This CDR3 is built from 14 residues. The CDR3 coding sequence is TGCGCCAGCAGCTTGGAAGGGACAGGGTTTGGCTACACCTTC. It encodes CASSLEGTGFGYTF.

J is TRBJ1-1 and V is TRBV6-1, with TRBD1 matching over 7 bases. The CDR3 is 12 residues long. Trimming at V came to 2 bases and at J to 7 bases, leaving 1 base not matched to a gene. Germline V gene data show CDR1 as MNHNS and CDR2 as SASEGT. CDR3 region: CASSERQGEAFF. The CDR3 coding sequence is TGTGCCAGCAGTGAAAGACAGGGTGAAGCTTTCTTT.

The rearrangement uses TRBV25-1 and TRBJ2-7; TRBD2 matches at 13 bases. The germline V gene encodes CDR1 MGHDK and CDR2 SYGVNS. J gave up 5 bases and V 6 bases, and 10 bases lay outside the gene matches. The CDR3 loop spans 16 amino acids. CDR3 DNA: TGTGCCAGCAGAGATCACTGGACTAGCGGGAGAGACGAGCAGTACTTC. It specifies CASRDHWTSGRDEQYF.

The chain has TRBV18 and TRBJ1-1, with 10 bases lining up with TRBD1. This CDR3 has 16 amino acids. With 3 bases clipped from V and 4 bases from J, the junction kept 8 bases outside the gene matches. Germline V lookup: CDR1 KGHSH, CDR2 LQKENI. The CDR3 DNA reads TGTGCCAGCTCACCCTCCGGGACAGGGGTAAGCACTGAAGCTTTCTTT. This translates into CASSPSGTGVSTEAFF.

The rearrangement links TRBV5-1 to TRBJ2-7, with 14 bases matching TRBD2. Looked up from germline, CDR1 is SGHRS and CDR2 is YFSETQ. The length of the CDR3 is 14 residues. V dropped 4 bases and J dropped 6; count of bases not matched to a gene: 3. In DNA form, the CDR3 reads TGCGCCAGCAGCCTAGGGACTAGCGGGAGCGAGCAGTACTTC. It specifies CASSLGTSGSEQYF.